The clone carrying this T cell receptor (beta chain) came up once. Its target is not known. Measured with immunoSEQ multiplex PCR; TCRdb has only the in-frame clones, and not every one. The sample consists of approximately 170,000 clones, over 75% of them appearing once. The sample belongs to a study of T cell responses to AZD1222 COVID-19 vaccine. Study-wide context: Whether given at about 4 or about 12 weeks, second doses were pooled. Study outcomes and limitations: Within unmutated variant regions lay the reported targets of nearly half of spike-specific TCRs.

The CDR3 totals 15 residues. Trimming took 0 bases from V and 4 from J, leaving 10 bases between them. CDR1 SEHNR and CDR2 FQNEAQ come from the germline V gene (reference sequence). The J gene is TRBJ1-3, the V gene TRBV7-9, with a tentative D call TRBD1 (5 bases). Sequencing was performed on peripheral blood, taken on day 0 of AZD1222 vaccination. The sequence derives from an adult in good health. Written as DNA, the CDR3 is TGTGCCAGCAGCTTAGCTTTGACAGTCGGAAACACCATATATTTT. Translation gives CASSLALTVGNTIYF.